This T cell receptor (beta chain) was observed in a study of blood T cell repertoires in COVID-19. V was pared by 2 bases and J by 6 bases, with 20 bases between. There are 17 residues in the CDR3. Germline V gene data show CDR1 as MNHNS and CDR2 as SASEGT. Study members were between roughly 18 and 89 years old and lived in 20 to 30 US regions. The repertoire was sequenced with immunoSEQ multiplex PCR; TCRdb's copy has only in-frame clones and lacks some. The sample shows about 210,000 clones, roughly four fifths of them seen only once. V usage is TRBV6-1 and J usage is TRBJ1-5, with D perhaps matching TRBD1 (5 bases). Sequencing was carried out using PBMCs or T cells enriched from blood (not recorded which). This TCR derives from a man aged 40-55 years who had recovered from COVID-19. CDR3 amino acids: CASSERRTGRASQPQHF. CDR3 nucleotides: TGTGCCAGCAGTGAACGTAGAACAGGTAGGGCTAGTCAGCCCCAGCATTTT.